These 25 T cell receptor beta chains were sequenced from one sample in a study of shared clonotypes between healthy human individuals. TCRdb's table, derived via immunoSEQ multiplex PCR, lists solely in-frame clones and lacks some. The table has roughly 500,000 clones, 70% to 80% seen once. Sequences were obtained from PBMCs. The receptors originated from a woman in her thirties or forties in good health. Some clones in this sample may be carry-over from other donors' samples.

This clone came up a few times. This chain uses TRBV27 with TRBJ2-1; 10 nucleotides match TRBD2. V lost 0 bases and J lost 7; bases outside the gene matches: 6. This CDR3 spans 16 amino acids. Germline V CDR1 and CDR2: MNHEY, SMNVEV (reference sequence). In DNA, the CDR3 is TGTGCCAGCAGTTTATCGGTAGCGGGAGGACGGAATGAGCAGTTCTTC. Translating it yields CASSLSVAGGRNEQFF.

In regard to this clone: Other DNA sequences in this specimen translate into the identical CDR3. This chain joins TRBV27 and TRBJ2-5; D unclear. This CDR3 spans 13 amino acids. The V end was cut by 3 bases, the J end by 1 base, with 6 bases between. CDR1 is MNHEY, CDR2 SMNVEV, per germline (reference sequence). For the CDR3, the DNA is TGTGCCAGCAGTTTTAGTCCCCAAGAGACCCAGTACTTC. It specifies CASSFSPQETQYF.

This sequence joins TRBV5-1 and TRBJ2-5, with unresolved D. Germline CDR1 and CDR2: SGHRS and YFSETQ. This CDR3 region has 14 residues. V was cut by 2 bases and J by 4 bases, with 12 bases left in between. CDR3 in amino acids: CASSFSRGVETQYF. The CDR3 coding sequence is TGCGCCAGCAGCTTTTCCCGCGGAGTAGAGACCCAGTACTTC.

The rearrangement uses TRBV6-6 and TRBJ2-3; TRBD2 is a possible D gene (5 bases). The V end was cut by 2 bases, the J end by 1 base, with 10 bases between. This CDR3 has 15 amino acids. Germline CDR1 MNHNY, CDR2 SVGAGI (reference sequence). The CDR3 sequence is CASSYDERRTDTQYF. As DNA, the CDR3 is TGTGCCAGCAGTTACGACGAGCGGCGCACAGATACGCAGTATTTT.

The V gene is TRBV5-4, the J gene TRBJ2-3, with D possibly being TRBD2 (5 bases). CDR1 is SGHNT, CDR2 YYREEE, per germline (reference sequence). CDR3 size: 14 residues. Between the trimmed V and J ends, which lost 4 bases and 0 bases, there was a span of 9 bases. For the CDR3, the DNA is TGTGCCAGCAGCCTGGACTCGAGCACAGATACGCAGTATTTT. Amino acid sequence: CASSLDSSTDTQYF.

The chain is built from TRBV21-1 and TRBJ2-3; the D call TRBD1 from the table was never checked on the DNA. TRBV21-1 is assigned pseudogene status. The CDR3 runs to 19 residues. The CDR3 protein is CASSVYVQRLDRPTDTQYF. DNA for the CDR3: TGTGCCAGCAGCGTTTACGTCCAACGGCTGGACAGGCCCACAGATACGCAGTATTTT.

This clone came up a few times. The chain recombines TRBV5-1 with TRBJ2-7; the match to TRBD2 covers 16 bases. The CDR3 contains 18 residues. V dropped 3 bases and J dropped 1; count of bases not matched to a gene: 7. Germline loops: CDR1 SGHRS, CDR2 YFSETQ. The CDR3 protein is CASSWGTSGRARSYEQYF. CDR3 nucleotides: TGCGCCAGCAGCTGGGGGACTAGCGGGAGGGCCAGGTCCTACGAGCAGTACTTC.

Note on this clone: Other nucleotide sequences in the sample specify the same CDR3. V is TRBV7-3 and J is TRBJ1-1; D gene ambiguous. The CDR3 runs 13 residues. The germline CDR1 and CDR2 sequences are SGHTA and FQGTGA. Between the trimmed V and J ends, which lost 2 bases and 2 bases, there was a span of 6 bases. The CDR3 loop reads CASSLYRNTEAFF. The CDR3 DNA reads TGTGCCAGCAGCTTATACAGAAACACTGAAGCTTTCTTT.

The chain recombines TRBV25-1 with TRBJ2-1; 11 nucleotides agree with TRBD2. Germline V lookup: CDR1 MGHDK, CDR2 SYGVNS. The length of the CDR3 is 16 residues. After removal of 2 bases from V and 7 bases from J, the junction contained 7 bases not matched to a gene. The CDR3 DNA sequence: TGTGCCAGCAGTGAAGGGACTAGCGGCTGGAGTAATGAGCAGTTCTTC. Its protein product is CASSEGTSGWSNEQFF. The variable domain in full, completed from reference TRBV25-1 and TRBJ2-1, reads EADIYQTPRYLVIGTGKKITLECSQTMGHDKMYWYQQDPGMELHLIHYSYGVNSTEKGDLSSESTVSRIRTEHFPLTLESARPSHTSQYLCASSEGTSGWSNEQFFGPGTRLTVL.

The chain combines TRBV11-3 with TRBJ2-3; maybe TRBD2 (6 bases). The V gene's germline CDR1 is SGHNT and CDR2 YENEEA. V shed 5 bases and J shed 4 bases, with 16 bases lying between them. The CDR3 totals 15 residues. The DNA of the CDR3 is TGTGCCAGCAGCGTCAGAACGGGAGCCCCAGATACGCAGTATTTT. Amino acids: CASSVRTGAPDTQYF. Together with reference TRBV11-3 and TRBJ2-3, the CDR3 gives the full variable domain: EAGVVQSPRYKIIEKKQPVAFWCNPISGHNTLYWYLQNLGQGPELLIRYENEEAVDDSQLPKDRFSAERLKGVDSTLKIQPAELGDSAVYLCASSVRTGAPDTQYFGPGTRLTVL.

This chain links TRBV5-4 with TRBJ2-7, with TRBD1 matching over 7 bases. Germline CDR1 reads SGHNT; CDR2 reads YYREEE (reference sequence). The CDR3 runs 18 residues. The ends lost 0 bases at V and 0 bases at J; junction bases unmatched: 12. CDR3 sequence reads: CASSLGPRGTVISYEQYF. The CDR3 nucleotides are TGTGCCAGCAGCTTGGGTCCGAGGGGGACAGTTATCTCCTACGAGCAGTACTTC. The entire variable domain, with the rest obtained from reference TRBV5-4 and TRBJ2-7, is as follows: ETGVTQSPTHLIKTRGQQVTLRCSSQSGHNTVSWYQQALGQGPQFIFQYYREEENGRGNFPPRFSGLQFPNYSSELNVNALELDDSALYLCASSLGPRGTVISYEQYFGPGTRLTVT.

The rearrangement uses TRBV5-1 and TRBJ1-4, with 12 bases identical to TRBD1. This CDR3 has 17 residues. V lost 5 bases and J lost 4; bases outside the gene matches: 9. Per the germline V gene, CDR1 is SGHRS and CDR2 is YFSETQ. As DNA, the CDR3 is TGCGCCAGCAGTACCGGGACAGGGGGCCATTATAATGAAAAACTGTTTTTT. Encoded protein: CASSTGTGGHYNEKLFF. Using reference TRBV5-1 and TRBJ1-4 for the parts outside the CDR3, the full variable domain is KAGVTQTPRYLIKTRGQQVTLSCSPISGHRSVSWYQQTPGQGLQFLFEYFSETQRNKGNFPGRFSGRQFSNSRSEMNVSTLELGDSALYLCASSTGTGGHYNEKLFFGSGTQLSVL.

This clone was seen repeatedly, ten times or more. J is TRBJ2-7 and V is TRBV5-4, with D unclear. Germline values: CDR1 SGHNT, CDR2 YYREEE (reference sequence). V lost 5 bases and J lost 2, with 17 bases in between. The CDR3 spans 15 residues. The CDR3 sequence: CASSFLRYSPYEQYF. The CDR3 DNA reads TGTGCCAGCAGTTTCCTCCGCTACTCACCCTACGAGCAGTACTTC.

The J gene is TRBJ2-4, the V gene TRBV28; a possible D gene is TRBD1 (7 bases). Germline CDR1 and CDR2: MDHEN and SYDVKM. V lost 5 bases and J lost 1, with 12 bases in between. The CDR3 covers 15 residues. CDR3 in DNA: TGTGCCAGCAGTCCACCAGGGGGGGCCAAAAACATTCAGTACTTC. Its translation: CASSPPGGAKNIQYF. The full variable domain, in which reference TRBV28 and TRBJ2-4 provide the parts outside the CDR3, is DVKVTQSSRYLVKRTGEKVFLECVQDMDHENMFWYRQDPGLGLRLIYFSYDVKMKEKGDIPEGYSVSREKKERFSLILESASTNQTSMYLCASSPPGGAKNIQYFGAGTRLSVL.

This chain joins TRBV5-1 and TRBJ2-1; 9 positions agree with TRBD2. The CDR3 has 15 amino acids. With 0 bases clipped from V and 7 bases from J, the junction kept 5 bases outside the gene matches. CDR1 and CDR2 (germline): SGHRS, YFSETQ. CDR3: CASSLEGLAGNEQFF. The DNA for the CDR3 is TGCGCCAGCAGCTTGGAGGGGCTAGCGGGAAATGAGCAGTTCTTC.

CDR3 in DNA: TGTGCCAGCAGTGAAGCCATAACAGGGGTCGGCTCACCCCTCCACTTT. Its protein product is CASSEAITGVGSPLHF. The V and J genes are TRBV6-1 and TRBJ1-6, with TRBD1 matching over 7 bases. The CDR3 totals 16 residues. Germline CDR1 is MNHNS and CDR2 is SASEGT. V lost 0 bases to trimming and J lost 10 bases; unmatched junction nucleotides: 9.

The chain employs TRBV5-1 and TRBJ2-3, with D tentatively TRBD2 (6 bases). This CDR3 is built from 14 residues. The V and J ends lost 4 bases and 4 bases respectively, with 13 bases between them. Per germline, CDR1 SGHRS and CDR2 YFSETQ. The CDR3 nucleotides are TGCGCCAGCAGCCCCGGAGGGGAGGCAGATACGCAGTATTTT. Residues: CASSPGGEADTQYF.

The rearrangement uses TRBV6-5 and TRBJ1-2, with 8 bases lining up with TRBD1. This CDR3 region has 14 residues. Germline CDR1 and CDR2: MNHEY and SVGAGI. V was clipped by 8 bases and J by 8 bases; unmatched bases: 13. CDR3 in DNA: TGTGCCAGCGGCTCAGGGGGCGGGAGCGGGGGCTACACCTTC. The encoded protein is CASGSGGGSGGYTF.

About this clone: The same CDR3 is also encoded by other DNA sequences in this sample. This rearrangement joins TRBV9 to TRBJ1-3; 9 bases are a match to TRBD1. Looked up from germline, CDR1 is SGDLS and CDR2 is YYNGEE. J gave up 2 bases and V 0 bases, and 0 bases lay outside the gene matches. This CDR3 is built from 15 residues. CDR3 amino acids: CASSVGQGAGNTIYF. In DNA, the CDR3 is TGTGCCAGCAGCGTAGGACAGGGGGCTGGAAACACCATATATTTT.

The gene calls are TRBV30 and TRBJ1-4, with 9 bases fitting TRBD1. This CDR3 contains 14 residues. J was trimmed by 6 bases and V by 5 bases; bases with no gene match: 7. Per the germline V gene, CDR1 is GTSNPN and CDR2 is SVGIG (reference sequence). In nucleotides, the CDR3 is TGTGCCTGGGGGCGAGGGACAGGGTATGAAAAACTGTTTTTT. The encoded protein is CAWGRGTGYEKLFF.

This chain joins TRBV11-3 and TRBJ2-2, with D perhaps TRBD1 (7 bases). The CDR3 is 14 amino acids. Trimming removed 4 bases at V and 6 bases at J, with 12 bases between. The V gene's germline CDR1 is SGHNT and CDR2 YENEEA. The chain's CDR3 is CASSSDREAGELFF. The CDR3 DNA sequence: TGTGCCAGCAGCTCCGACAGGGAGGCCGGGGAGCTGTTTTTT.

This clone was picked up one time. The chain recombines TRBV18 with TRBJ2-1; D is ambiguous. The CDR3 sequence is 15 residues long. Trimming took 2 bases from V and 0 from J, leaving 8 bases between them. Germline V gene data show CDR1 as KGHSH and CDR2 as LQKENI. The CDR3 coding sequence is TGTGCCAGCTCACCAGTACAAAGCTCCTACAATGAGCAGTTCTTC. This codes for CASSPVQSSYNEQFF.

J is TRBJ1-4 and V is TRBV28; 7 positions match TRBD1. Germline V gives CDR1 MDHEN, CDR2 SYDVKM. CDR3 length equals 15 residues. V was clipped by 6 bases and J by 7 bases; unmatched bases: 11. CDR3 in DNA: TGTGCCAGCAGCCAGGGGGGGGATAGGGGTGAAAAACTGTTTTTT. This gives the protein CASSQGGDRGEKLFF.

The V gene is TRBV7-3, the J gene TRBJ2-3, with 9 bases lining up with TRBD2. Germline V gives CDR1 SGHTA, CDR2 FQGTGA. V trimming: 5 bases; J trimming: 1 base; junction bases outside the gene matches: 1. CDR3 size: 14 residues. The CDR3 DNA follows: TGTGCCAGCAGCCGCGGGGGGGGCACAGATACGCAGTATTTT. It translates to CASSRGGGTDTQYF.

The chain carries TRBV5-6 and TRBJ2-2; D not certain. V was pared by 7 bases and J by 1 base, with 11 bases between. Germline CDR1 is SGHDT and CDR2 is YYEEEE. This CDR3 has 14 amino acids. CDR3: CASDTSKNTGELFF. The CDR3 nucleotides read TGTGCCAGCGACACCTCCAAGAACACCGGGGAGCTGTTTTTT.